This TCR beta chain is from a study of T cell responses to AZD1222 COVID-19 vaccine. Broader study findings: With dominance at 160-218 and 743-854, vaccine-associated CD4 TCRs spanned spike. Most donors were white British, females outnumbered males, and clonal diversity was possibly underestimated.

Germline CDR1 is LGHNA and CDR2 is YSLEER. The CDR3 has 14 amino acids. Data came from immunoSEQ multiplex PCR; TCRdb stores just in-frame clones and leaves some out. The sample comprises over 150,000 clones, roughly 94% of which are singletons, and 1.6% rests with the top ten. Comment on this clone: Its specificity is unknown. One end of the junction is discordant with germline, which a read error may explain.

This TCR came from an adult who received the AZD1222 COVID-19 vaccine. The V gene is TRBV4-3, the J gene TRBJ2-5; no firm D call. The sequencing used peripheral blood, collected 28 days after the second AZD1222 dose. The CDR3 is CASSQDGRIEAQYF. CDR3 in DNA: TGCGCCAGCAGCCAAGATGGGCGAATAGAGGCCCAGTACTTC.